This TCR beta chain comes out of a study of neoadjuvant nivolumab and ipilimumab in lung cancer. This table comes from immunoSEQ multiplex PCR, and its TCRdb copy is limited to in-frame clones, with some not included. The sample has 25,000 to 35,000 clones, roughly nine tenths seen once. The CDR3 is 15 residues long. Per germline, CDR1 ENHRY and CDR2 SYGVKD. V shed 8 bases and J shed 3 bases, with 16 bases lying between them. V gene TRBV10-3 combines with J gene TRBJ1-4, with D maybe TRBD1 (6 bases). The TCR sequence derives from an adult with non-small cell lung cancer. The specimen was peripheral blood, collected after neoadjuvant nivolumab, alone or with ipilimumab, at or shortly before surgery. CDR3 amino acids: CAIGEGGAANEKLFF. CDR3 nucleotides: TGTGCCATCGGGGAGGGGGGGGCGGCTAATGAAAAACTGTTTTTT.